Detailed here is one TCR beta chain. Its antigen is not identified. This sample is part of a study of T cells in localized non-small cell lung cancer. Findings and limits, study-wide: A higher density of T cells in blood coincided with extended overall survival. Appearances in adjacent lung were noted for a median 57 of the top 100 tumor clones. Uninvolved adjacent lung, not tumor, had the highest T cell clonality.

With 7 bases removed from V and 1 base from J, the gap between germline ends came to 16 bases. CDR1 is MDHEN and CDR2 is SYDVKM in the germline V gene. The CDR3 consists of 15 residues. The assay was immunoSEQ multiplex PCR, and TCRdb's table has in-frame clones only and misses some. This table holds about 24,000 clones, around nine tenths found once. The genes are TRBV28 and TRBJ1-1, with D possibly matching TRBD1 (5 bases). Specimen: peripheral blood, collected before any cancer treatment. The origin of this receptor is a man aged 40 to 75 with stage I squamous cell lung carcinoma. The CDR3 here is CASNRGEGANTEAFF. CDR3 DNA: TGTGCCAGCAACCGGGGGGAGGGAGCGAACACTGAAGCTTTCTTT.